This passage covers 14 T cell receptor beta chains from one sample sequenced in a study of spatial heterogeneity in lung cancer. Points from the study as a whole: Counts of expanded alpha and beta TCRs within tumors tracked the tumor nonsynonymous mutation count.

This sample's time point: sample taken at primary tumor resection. These receptors lack a known antigen. In TCRdb, the 5' RACE reads were re-called with MiXCR into one record per CDR3 protein. The table records over 5,000 distinct CDR3 sequences, 15% to 20% of them present only once. Here the sequenced sample was lung tumor tissue, taken at surgery. The receptors originated from a male donor with early-stage non-small cell lung cancer.

A few counts support this clonotype. The V and J genes are TRBV20-1 and TRBJ2-5, with TRBD2 as a possible D gene (5 bases). The germline CDR1 and CDR2 sequences are DFQATT and SNEGSKA (reference sequence). The V gene lost 5 bases and the J gene lost 5 bases, with 12 bases spanning the gap. The CDR3 runs to 12 residues. CDR3 region: CSAPGLWETQYF. The CDR3 DNA reads as TGCAGTGCTCCGGGGTTGTGGGAGACCCAGTACTTC.

The V gene is TRBV6-2 or TRBV6-3, the J gene TRBJ2-2; 13 nucleotides align to TRBD2. With 6 bases clipped from V and 0 bases from J, the junction kept 4 bases outside the gene matches. Germline CDR1 is MNHEY and CDR2 is SVGEGT. This CDR3 is 17 amino acids long. As DNA, the CDR3 is TGTGCCAGCAGGGGACTAGCGGGGATAACGAACACCGGGGAGCTGTTTTTT. Its translation: CASRGLAGITNTGELFF.

The chain joins TRBV7-2 to TRBJ2-1; TRBD2 aligns across 9 bases. The CDR3 loop spans 15 amino acids. Germline assignment: CDR1 SGHTA and CDR2 FQGNSA. Losses at the gene ends were 6 bases for V and 7 bases for J; bases not matched to a gene: 10. The CDR3 here is CASRQNSGSGNEQFF. DNA for the CDR3: TGTGCCAGCAGACAGAATAGCGGGAGTGGAAATGAGCAGTTCTTC.

This clonotype is categorized as medium-sized (0.01 to 0.1%). V and J are TRBV6-1 and TRBJ1-5; 10 nucleotides align to TRBD1. CDR3 length equals 15 residues. Germline loops: CDR1 MNHNS, CDR2 SASEGT. V gave up 6 bases and J gave up 3 bases; unmatched junction bases: 5. The CDR3 is CASRPDRGDNQPQHF. CDR3 bases: TGTGCCAGCAGGCCGGACAGGGGGGACAATCAGCCCCAGCATTTT.

This chain connects TRBV3-1 to TRBJ2-7; the D is unclear. The CDR3 contains 13 residues. V was shortened by 0 bases and J by 4 bases, with 7 bases between the two germline ends. Germline lookup yields CDR1 LGHDT and CDR2 YNNKEL (reference sequence). The CDR3 is CASSQDRIYEQYF. The CDR3, as DNA: TGTGCCAGCAGCCAAGACAGGATTTACGAGCAGTACTTC.

In its sample, this clonotype is medium-sized. J is TRBJ2-1 and V is TRBV5-1; 11 bases map to TRBD2. CDR1 is SGHRS, CDR2 YFSETQ, per germline. This CDR3 has 15 amino acids. V lost 5 bases to trimming and J lost 2 bases; unmatched junction nucleotides: 3. CDR3 sequence (DNA): TGCGCCAGCAGTCCGACTAGCGGGGCCTACAATGAGCAGTTCTTC. It specifies CASSPTSGAYNEQFF.

This clonotype is categorized as medium-sized (0.01 to 0.1%). The chain uses TRBV20-1 and TRBJ1-5; no definite D call. CDR1 and CDR2 (germline): DFQATT, SNEGSKA (reference sequence). The germline V and J ends were trimmed by 4 bases and 3 bases, with 13 bases remaining between them. The CDR3 has 14 amino acids. For the CDR3, the DNA is TGCAGTGCTATTATAGGGTCTGACAATCAGCCCCAGCATTTT. The encoded protein is CSAIIGSDNQPQHF.

By share of the sample, this clonotype is medium-sized (0.01 to 0.1%). The genes are TRBV19 and TRBJ2-1; D call uncertain. The CDR3 consists of 14 residues. Germline lookup yields CDR1 LNHDA and CDR2 SQIVND (reference sequence). The V end was cut by 4 bases, the J end by 0 bases, with 7 bases between. CDR3 residues: CASSTSTSYNEQFF. DNA for the CDR3: TGTGCCAGTAGTACCTCGACCTCCTACAATGAGCAGTTCTTC.

This clonotype was picked up a small number of times. The CDR3 spells CASSQETGWAEAFF. DNA of the CDR3: TGCGCCAGCAGCCAGGAGACAGGGTGGGCTGAAGCTTTCTTT. V and J are TRBV4-3 and TRBJ1-1; TRBD1 matches 7 bases. Germline loops: CDR1 LGHNA, CDR2 YSLEER. V lost 3 bases and J lost 6; bases outside the gene matches: 7. This CDR3 has 14 residues.

This clonotype was counted at least ten times. The V call is TRBV20-1, the J call TRBJ1-1; D is unclear. Germline assignment: CDR1 DFQATT and CDR2 SNEGSKA (reference sequence). Between the trimmed V and J ends, which lost 4 bases and 6 bases, there was a span of 15 bases. The CDR3 totals 13 residues. CDR3 in amino acids: CSANRPEIAEAFF. CDR3 coding DNA: TGCAGTGCTAACCGGCCAGAGATCGCTGAAGCTTTCTTT.

This clonotype was recorded a few times. This sequence joins TRBV5-1 and TRBJ2-5; 8 bases are a match to TRBD1. The CDR3 is 15 amino acids. V shed 4 bases and J 5 bases; nucleotides not matched to a gene: 10. Germline loops: CDR1 SGHRS, CDR2 YFSETQ. The CDR3 is CASSARTGRQETQYF. The CDR3 region has the DNA TGCGCCAGCAGCGCCCGGACAGGGAGGCAGGAGACCCAGTACTTC.

On this clonotype: This sequence may be a read error, since a much larger clone differs from it by one base. The chain combines TRBV20-1 with TRBJ2-7; TRBD1 agrees at 8 bases. This CDR3 is built from 13 residues. Germline values: CDR1 DFQATT, CDR2 SNEGSKA (reference sequence). The CDR3 bases are TGCAGTTCTCAGGGGGCGAGCTCCTACGCGCAGTACTTC. As protein: CSSQGASSYAQYF.

By sample fraction, this clonotype is medium-sized. The chain combines TRBV6-6 with TRBJ1-6; TRBD1 might be the D (5 bases). The CDR3 extends over 13 amino acids. V was shortened by 5 bases and J by 14 bases, with 16 bases between the two germline ends. Germline loops: CDR1 MNHNY, CDR2 SVGAGI (reference sequence). The CDR3 bases are TGTGCCAGCAGTCAGTCGTGGGGCGAGACCCTCCACTTT. Translated: CASSQSWGETLHF.

The chain couples TRBV13 to TRBJ1-5; possible D gene TRBD1, 6 bases. From germline, CDR1 is PRHDT and CDR2 FYEKMQ (reference sequence). V dropped 0 bases and J dropped 3 bases, with 21 bases sitting between them. This CDR3 is 19 amino acids long. Here the CDR3 reads CASSLGPGGRSEDNQPQHF. CDR3 DNA: TGTGCCAGCAGCTTAGGCCCCGGGGGGCGCTCAGAGGACAATCAGCCCCAGCATTTT.